The rows below give T cell receptor beta chains drawn from one sample of a study of blood T cell repertoires in COVID-19. Method: immunoSEQ multiplex PCR; TCRdb's copy keeps in-frame clones and lacks some. The sample has fewer than 95,000 clones, 80% to 95% seen once. The specimen was peripheral blood. The source of these receptors is a woman older than 75 with acute or convalescent COVID-19. Each CDR3 is given with its conserved first and last residue. A D gene is named only where the DNA matches it firmly.

TRBJ1-1 - TRBV18 CASSPQGVNTEAFF TGTGCCAGCTCACCGCAGGGCGTCAACACTGAAGCTTTCTTT
TRBJ1-1 - TRBV10-3 CAISDPGVDTEAFF TGTGCCATCAGTGACCCAGGGGTGGACACTGAAGCTTTCTTT
TRBJ2-1 TRBD1 TRBV19 CASSPDRGAYNEQFF TGTGCCAGTAGTCCGGACAGGGGAGCCTACAATGAGCAGTTCTTC
TRBJ2-1 TRBD2 TRBV7-9 CASSSGLAYNEQFF TGTGCCAGCAGCTCGGGACTAGCGTACAATGAGCAGTTCTTC
TRBJ2-7 TRBD1 TRBV5-1 CASSLDTTGVISYEQYF TGCGCCAGCAGCTTGGATACAACAGGGGTAATCTCCTACGAGCAGTACTTC
TRBJ2-3 - TRBV6-2/TRBV6-3 CASSYSMRDPTDTQYF TGTGCCAGCAGTTACTCGATGCGGGACCCCACAGATACGCAGTATTTT
TRBJ2-7 - TRBV5-4 CASSPGGYSYEQYF TGTGCCAGCAGCCCCGGGGGATACTCCTACGAGCAGTACTTC
TRBJ2-3 TRBD2 TRBV5-1 CASSMLQTSGGAADTQYF TGCGCCAGCTCAATGCTCCAGACTAGCGGGGGGGCCGCCGATACGCAGTATTTT
TRBJ2-3 - TRBV4-2 CASSRGDTDTQYF TGTGCCAGCAGCCGGGGGGACACAGATACGCAGTATTTT
TRBJ1-5 - TRBV20-1 CSASGGGSNQPQHF TGCAGTGCTAGTGGTGGGGGGAGCAATCAGCCCCAGCATTTT
TRBJ2-2 - TRBV7-9 CASSERLVWAGELFF TGTGCCAGCAGCGAGAGACTAGTCTGGGCCGGGGAGCTGTTTTTT
TRBJ1-1 - TRBV2 CASSGVGGLNTEAFF TGTGCCAGCAGCGGCGTCGGGGGGCTGAACACTGAAGCTTTCTTT
TRBJ2-5 - TRBV3-1/TRBV3-2 CASSQHCGPHETQYF TGTGCCAGCAGCCAGCACTGTGGGCCCCACGAGACCCAGTACTTC
TRBJ1-2 TRBD1 TRBV27 CASSLSGTGRYGYTF TGTGCCAGCAGTTTATCAGGGACAGGGAGGTATGGCTACACCTTC
TRBJ2-7 TRBD2 TRBV27 CASSLNGGAYEQYF TGTGCCAGCAGTCTCAACGGGGGGGCCTACGAGCAGTACTTC
TRBJ1-2 TRBD1 TRBV12-3/TRBV12-4 CASSWRGLSGYTF TGTGCCAGCAGTTGGAGGGGGCTGAGTGGCTACACCTTC